Each of the 22 T cell receptor beta chains below was sequenced from the same sample in a study of blood T cell repertoires in COVID-19. Assay: immunoSEQ multiplex PCR; the TCRdb copy retains only in-frame clones and omits some. The data contain tens of thousands of clones, around 76% of them singletons. Input material: peripheral blood. The receptors derive from a man between 45 and 60 years old with active or convalescent COVID-19.

This clone came up a few times. The CDR3 sequence is CASSKGSLAGDTGELFF. The CDR3 DNA follows: TGTGCCAGTAGTAAGGGGTCACTAGCGGGAGACACCGGGGAGCTGTTTTTT. This rearrangement joins TRBV19 to TRBJ2-2; TRBD2 matches 11 bases. CDR1 LNHDA and CDR2 SQIVND come from the germline V gene (reference sequence). The CDR3 has 17 residues. V lost 4 bases to trimming and J lost 3 bases; unmatched junction nucleotides: 7.

The J gene is TRBJ1-1, the V gene TRBV3-1 (or the pseudogene TRBV3-2), with 7 bases identical to TRBD1. The CDR3 length is 16 residues. Looked up from germline, CDR1 is LGHDT and CDR2 is YNNKEL (reference sequence). V gave up 4 bases and J gave up 3 bases; unmatched junction bases: 11. CDR3 in DNA: TGTGCCAGCAGCCGATCCCCAGGGGGTCGGTACACTGAAGCTTTCTTT. It encodes CASSRSPGGRYTEAFF.

The chain uses TRBV4-1 and TRBJ2-1; D is unresolved. The germline V gene has CDR1 MGHRA and CDR2 YSYEKL. This CDR3 is built from 15 residues. Trimming removed 1 base from V and 7 bases from J, with 14 bases in between. This CDR3 is CASSQGRRNFNEQFF. CDR3 DNA sequence: TGCGCCAGCAGCCAAGGTCGGCGGAACTTTAATGAGCAGTTCTTC.

The CDR3 region has the DNA TGTGCCAGCAGCCGCAGGGGAACCACTAATGAAAAACTGTTTTTT. Encoded protein: CASSRRGTTNEKLFF. The V gene is TRBV14, the J gene TRBJ1-4; D is possibly TRBD1 (6 bases). This CDR3 is built from 15 residues. Trimming took 4 bases from V and 2 from J, leaving 11 bases between them. Germline CDR1 reads SGHDN; CDR2 reads FVKESK. Using reference TRBV14 and TRBJ1-4 for the parts outside the CDR3, the full variable domain is EAGVTQFPSHSVIEKGQTVTLRCDPISGHDNLYWYRRVMGKEIKFLLHFVKESKQDESGMPNNRFLAERTGGTYSTLKVQPAELEDSGVYFCASSRRGTTNEKLFFGSGTQLSVL.

V is TRBV19 and J is TRBJ2-3, with 9 nucleotides matching TRBD2. The length of the CDR3 is 15 residues. The germline V gene encodes CDR1 LNHDA and CDR2 SQIVND (reference sequence). V dropped 5 bases and J dropped 5; count of bases not matched to a gene: 8. The CDR3 nucleotides are TGTGCCAGTAGTGCCGGGACTAGCTTTGGAGATACGCAGTATTTT. It specifies CASSAGTSFGDTQYF.

The rearrangement links TRBV6-5 to TRBJ1-1, with D possibly being TRBD1 (6 bases). Germline CDR1 and CDR2: MNHEY and SVGAGI. Trimming removed 5 bases from V and 4 bases from J, with 17 bases in between. This CDR3 is built from 15 residues. The CDR3 sequence: CASSRGQGLGTEAFF. DNA of the CDR3: TGTGCCAGCAGTAGAGGGCAGGGGCTCGGCACTGAAGCTTTCTTT.

The chain has TRBV29-1 and TRBJ2-7, with TRBD2 as a possible D gene (5 bases). With 4 bases removed from V and 2 bases from J, the gap between germline ends came to 12 bases. Germline values: CDR1 SQVTM, CDR2 ANQGSEA. The CDR3 loop spans 13 amino acids. CDR3 nucleotide sequence: TGCAGCGTTGCGAGGGATCGGGCCTACGAGCAGTACTTC. Translated, it gives CSVARDRAYEQYF.

CDR3 in amino acids: CASSEEGAGTEAFF. DNA for the CDR3: TGTGCCAGCAGTGAAGAGGGGGCAGGCACTGAAGCTTTCTTT. The chain joins TRBV6-1 to TRBJ1-1; the match to TRBD1 covers 7 bases. V trimming: 1 base; J trimming: 4 bases; junction bases outside the gene matches: 3. This CDR3 comprises 14 residues. Germline loops: CDR1 MNHNS, CDR2 SASEGT.

The gene calls are TRBV18 and TRBJ1-1; possible D gene TRBD1, 5 bases. Germline CDR1 KGHSH, CDR2 LQKENI. CDR3 length: 16 amino acids. Trimming removed 2 bases at V and 0 bases at J, with 13 bases between. The DNA for the CDR3 is TGTGCCAGCTCACCAGTGCCCAGGGCAATGAACACTGAAGCTTTCTTT. Its protein product is CASSPVPRAMNTEAFF.

This chain joins TRBV29-1 and TRBJ2-3; tentatively, D is TRBD2 (6 bases). This CDR3 contains 15 residues. Germline lookup yields CDR1 SQVTM and CDR2 ANQGSEA. V lost 6 bases, J lost 3 bases, and 19 bases lay in between. Here the CDR3 DNA reads TGCAGCGTGGGACTGGGCGGAGGAGGGACAGATACGCAGTATTTT. It specifies CSVGLGGGGTDTQYF.

This chain connects TRBV10-2 to TRBJ1-5, with 10 bases matching TRBD1. The CDR3 loop spans 13 amino acids. CDR1 is WSHSY, CDR2 SAAADI, per germline. V was clipped by 6 bases and J by 9 bases; unmatched bases: 5. The CDR3 protein is CASRDRGSPPQHF. The DNA for the CDR3 is TGCGCCAGCAGGGACAGGGGGTCCCCGCCCCAGCATTTT.

The V and J genes are TRBV2 and TRBJ1-2; 8 bases match TRBD1. Germline-derived CDR1 and CDR2 are SNHLY and FYNNEI. The CDR3 sequence is 13 residues long. The V and J ends lost 7 bases and 4 bases, in that order; junction bases with no gene match: 5. CDR3 sequence: CASIFGTGYGYTF. DNA of the CDR3: TGTGCCAGCATTTTTGGGACAGGCTATGGCTACACCTTC.

The rearrangement links TRBV7-2 to TRBJ1-1; TRBD1 is a possible D gene (5 bases). Germline CDR1 reads SGHTA; CDR2 reads FQGNSA. The CDR3 has 15 residues. Deletions cut 1 base from V and 2 bases from J, with 11 bases between. For the CDR3, the DNA is TGTGCCAGCAGCTTAGTCCCAGGGCTCAACACTGAAGCTTTCTTT. Encoded protein: CASSLVPGLNTEAFF.

The V gene is TRBV5-4, the J gene TRBJ1-2, with 7 bases aligning to TRBD1. V trimming: 4 bases; J trimming: 7 bases; junction bases outside the gene matches: 13. This CDR3 contains 15 residues. Germline-derived CDR1 and CDR2 are SGHNT and YYREEE (reference sequence). CDR3 residues: CASSMGQSSILGYTF. The CDR3 DNA follows: TGTGCCAGCAGCATGGGACAGTCCTCCATCCTTGGCTACACCTTC.

V is TRBV19 and J is TRBJ1-6; the match to TRBD1 covers 7 bases. J gave up 5 bases and V 4 bases, and 11 bases lay outside the gene matches. The germline V gene has CDR1 LNHDA and CDR2 SQIVND (reference sequence). CDR3 length equals 17 residues. The CDR3 nucleotides read TGTGCCAGTAGTACTCTTTTCCGACAGGGCGATAATTCACCCCTCCACTTT. It encodes CASSTLFRQGDNSPLHF. Combining the CDR3 with reference TRBV19 and TRBJ1-6 gives the whole variable domain DGGITQSPKYLFRKEGQNVTLSCEQNLNHDAMYWYRQDPGQGLRLIYYSQIVNDFQKGDIAEGYSVSREKKESFPLTVTSAQKNPTAFYLCASSTLFRQGDNSPLHFGNGTRLTVT.

The rearrangement joins TRBV5-6 to TRBJ2-1; D not certain. CDR1 SGHDT and CDR2 YYEEEE come from the germline V gene. With 0 bases removed from V and 10 bases from J, the gap between germline ends came to 5 bases. The CDR3 length is 11 residues. In DNA, the CDR3 is TGTGCCAGCAGCTTGGGTAGCGAGCAGTTCTTC. Its translation is CASSLGSEQFF.

This chain's CDR3 is CASSLSLQGPQHF. CDR3 nucleotides: TGTGCCAGCAGCTTGTCCCTCCAGGGGCCCCAGCATTTT. V and J are TRBV7-3 and TRBJ1-5; D is possibly TRBD1 (5 bases). This CDR3 has 13 residues. Germline assignment: CDR1 SGHTA and CDR2 FQGTGA. V lost 3 bases and J lost 9, with 12 bases in between. Based on the CDR3 plus reference TRBV7-3 and TRBJ1-5, the full variable domain is GAGVSQTPSNKVTEKGKYVELRCDPISGHTALYWYRQSLGQGPEFLIYFQGTGAADDSGLPNDRFFAVRPEGSVSTLKIQRTERGDSAVYLCASSLSLQGPQHFGDGTRLSIL.

This chain joins TRBV6-5 and TRBJ1-1; D remains unclear. The V and J ends lost 2 bases and 4 bases respectively, with 11 bases between them. The length of the CDR3 is 14 residues. Germline V gene data show CDR1 as MNHEY and CDR2 as SVGAGI. DNA for the CDR3: TGTGCCAGCAGTTACCGACACCAGTCCACTGAAGCTTTCTTT. It translates to CASSYRHQSTEAFF.

The chain employs TRBV19 and TRBJ1-5; D is unresolved. CDR1 LNHDA and CDR2 SQIVND come from the germline V gene (reference sequence). The V gene lost 5 bases and the J gene lost 2 bases, with 13 bases spanning the gap. The CDR3 runs to 15 residues. The CDR3 region has the DNA TGTGCCAGTAGTGTCGTTATAGAAGGCAATCAGCCCCAGCATTTT. Protein sequence: CASSVVIEGNQPQHF.

The chain couples TRBV7-3 to TRBJ2-2; TRBD2 might be the D (5 bases). CDR1 SGHTA and CDR2 FQGTGA come from the germline V gene. The V end lost 5 bases, the J end lost 5 bases, and 9 bases lay between the germline ends. This CDR3 is 13 amino acids long. The CDR3 reads CASSTTRTGELFF. Written as DNA, the CDR3 is TGTGCCAGCAGCACCACTAGGACCGGGGAGCTGTTTTTT.

The chain combines TRBV6-4 with TRBJ2-3; 16 nucleotides align to TRBD2. The ends lost 1 base at V and 6 bases at J; junction bases unmatched: 10. CDR1 MRHNA and CDR2 SNTAGT come from the germline V gene. The CDR3 runs to 19 residues. CDR3 sequence: CASSDFGTSGRANADTQYF. The CDR3 DNA sequence: TGTGCCAGCAGTGACTTTGGGACTAGCGGGAGGGCCAATGCGGATACGCAGTATTTT.

This chain connects TRBV18 to TRBJ1-1, with D unresolved. Between the trimmed V and J ends, which lost 3 bases and 1 base, there was a span of 12 bases. Germline V gene sequence: CDR1 KGHSH, CDR2 LQKENI. The CDR3 contains 15 residues. This CDR3 reads CASSPSRGSNTEAFF. In nucleotides, the CDR3 is TGTGCCAGCTCACCTAGTCGAGGGTCGAACACTGAAGCTTTCTTT.